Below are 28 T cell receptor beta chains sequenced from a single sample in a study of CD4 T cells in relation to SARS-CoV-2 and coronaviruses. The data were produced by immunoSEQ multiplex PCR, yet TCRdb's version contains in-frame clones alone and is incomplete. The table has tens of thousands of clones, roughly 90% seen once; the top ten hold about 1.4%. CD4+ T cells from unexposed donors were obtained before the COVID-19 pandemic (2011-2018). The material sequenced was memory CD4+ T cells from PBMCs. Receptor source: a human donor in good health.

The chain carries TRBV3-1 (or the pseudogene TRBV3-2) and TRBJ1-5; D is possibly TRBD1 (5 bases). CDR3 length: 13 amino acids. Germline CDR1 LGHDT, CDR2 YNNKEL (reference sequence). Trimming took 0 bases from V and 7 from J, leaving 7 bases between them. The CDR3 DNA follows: TGTGCCAGCAGCCAAGATAGGGGACAGCCCCAGCATTTT. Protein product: CASSQDRGQPQHF.

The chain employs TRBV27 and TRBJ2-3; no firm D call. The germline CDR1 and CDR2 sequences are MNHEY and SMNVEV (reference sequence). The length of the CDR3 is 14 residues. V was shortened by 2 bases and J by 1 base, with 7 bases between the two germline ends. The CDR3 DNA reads TGTGCCAGCAGTTTAGGCGGCCGCACAGATACGCAGTATTTT. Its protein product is CASSLGGRTDTQYF.

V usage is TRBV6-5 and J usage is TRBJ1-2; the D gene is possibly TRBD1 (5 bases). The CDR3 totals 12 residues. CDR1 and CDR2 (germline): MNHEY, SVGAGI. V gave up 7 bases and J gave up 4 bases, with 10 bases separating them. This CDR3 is CASTGQGYGYTF. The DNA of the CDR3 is TGTGCCAGCACCGGACAAGGCTATGGCTACACCTTC.

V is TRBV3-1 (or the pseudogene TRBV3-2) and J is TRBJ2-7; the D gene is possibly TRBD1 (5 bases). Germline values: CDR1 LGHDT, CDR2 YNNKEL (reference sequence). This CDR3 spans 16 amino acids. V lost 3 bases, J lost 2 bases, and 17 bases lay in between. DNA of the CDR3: TGTGCCAGCAGCCACACAAGGACATTCCCCACCTACGAGCAGTACTTC. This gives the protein CASSHTRTFPTYEQYF.

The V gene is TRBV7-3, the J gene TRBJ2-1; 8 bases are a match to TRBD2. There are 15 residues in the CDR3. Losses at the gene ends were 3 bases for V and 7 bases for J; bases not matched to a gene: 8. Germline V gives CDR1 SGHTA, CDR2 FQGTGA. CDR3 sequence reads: CASSFSGGPVNEQFF. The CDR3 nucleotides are TGTGCCAGCAGCTTCTCGGGAGGGCCGGTAAATGAGCAGTTCTTC.

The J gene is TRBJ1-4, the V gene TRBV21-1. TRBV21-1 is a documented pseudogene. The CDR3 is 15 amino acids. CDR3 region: CASSSDRRLPEKLFF. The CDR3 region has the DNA TGTGCCAGCAGCTCGGACCGCAGACTTCCGGAAAAACTGTTTTTT.

This CDR3 is CASSQGSTPGGSYNEQFF. The CDR3 coding sequence is TGCGCCAGCAGCCAAGGAAGCACGCCAGGGGGCTCCTACAATGAGCAGTTCTTC. The chain uses TRBV4-1 and TRBJ2-1, with 7 bases lining up with TRBD1. This CDR3 spans 18 amino acids. The germline V gene has CDR1 MGHRA and CDR2 YSYEKL. The V gene end was trimmed by 1 base and the J gene end by 0 bases; junction bases not matched to a gene: 9.

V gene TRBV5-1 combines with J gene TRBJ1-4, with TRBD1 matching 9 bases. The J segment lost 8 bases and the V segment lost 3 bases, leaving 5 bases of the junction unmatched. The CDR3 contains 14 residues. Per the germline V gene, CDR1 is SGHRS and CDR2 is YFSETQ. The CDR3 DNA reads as TGCGCCAGCAGCTGGGGGACAGGGACCGAAAAACTGTTTTTT. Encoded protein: CASSWGTGTEKLFF.

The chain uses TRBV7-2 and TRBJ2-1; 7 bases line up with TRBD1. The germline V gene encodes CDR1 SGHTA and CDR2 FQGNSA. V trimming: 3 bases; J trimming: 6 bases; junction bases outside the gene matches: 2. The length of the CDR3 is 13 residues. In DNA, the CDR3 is TGTGCCAGCAGCTTCGACAGGGCCAATGAGCAGTTCTTC. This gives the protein CASSFDRANEQFF.

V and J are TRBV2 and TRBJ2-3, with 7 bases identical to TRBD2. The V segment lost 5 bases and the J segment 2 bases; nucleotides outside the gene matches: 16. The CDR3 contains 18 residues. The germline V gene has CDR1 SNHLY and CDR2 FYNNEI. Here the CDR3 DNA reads TGTGCCAGCAGTCTCCCGTTGGGAGGACTAGGAAACACAGATACGCAGTATTTT. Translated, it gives CASSLPLGGLGNTDTQYF.

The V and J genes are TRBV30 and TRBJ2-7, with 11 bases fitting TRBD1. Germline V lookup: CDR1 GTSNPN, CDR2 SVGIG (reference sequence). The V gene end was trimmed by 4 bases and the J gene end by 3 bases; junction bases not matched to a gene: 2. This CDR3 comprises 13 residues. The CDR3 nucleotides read TGTGCCTGGAAGGACAGGGGGCTCTACGAGCAGTACTTC. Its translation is CAWKDRGLYEQYF.

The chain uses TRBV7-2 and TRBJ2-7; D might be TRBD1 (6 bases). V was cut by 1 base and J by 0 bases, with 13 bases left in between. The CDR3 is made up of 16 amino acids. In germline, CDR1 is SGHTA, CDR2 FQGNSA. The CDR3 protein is CASSLEGQGFSYEQYF. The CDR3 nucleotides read TGTGCCAGCAGCTTAGAAGGGCAGGGGTTCTCCTACGAGCAGTACTTC. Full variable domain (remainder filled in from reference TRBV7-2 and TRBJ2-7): GAGVSQSPSNKVTEKGKDVELRCDPISGHTALYWYRQSLGQGLEFLIYFQGNSAPDKSGLPSDRFSAERTGGSVSTLTIQRTQQEDSAVYLCASSLEGQGFSYEQYFGPGTRLTVT.

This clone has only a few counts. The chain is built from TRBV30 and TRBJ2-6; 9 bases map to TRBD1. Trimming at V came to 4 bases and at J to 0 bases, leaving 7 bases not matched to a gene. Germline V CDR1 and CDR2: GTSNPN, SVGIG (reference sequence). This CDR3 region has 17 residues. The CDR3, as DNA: TGTGCCTGGAAACCGGGACAGGGCATCTCTGGGGCCAACGTCCTGACTTTC. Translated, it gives CAWKPGQGISGANVLTF. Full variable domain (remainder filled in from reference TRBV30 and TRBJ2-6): SQTIHQWPATLVQPVGSPLSLECTVEGTSNPNLYWYRQAAGRGLQLLFYSVGIGQISSEVPQNLSASRPQDRQFILSSKKLLLSDSGFYLCAWKPGQGISGANVLTFGAGSRLTVL.

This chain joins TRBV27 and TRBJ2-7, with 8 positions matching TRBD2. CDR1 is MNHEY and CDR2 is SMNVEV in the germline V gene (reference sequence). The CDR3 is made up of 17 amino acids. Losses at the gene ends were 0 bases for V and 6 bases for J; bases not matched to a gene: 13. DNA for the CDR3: TGTGCCAGCAGTTTATCCTTTCGGGGGACTAGGGGCCGCGAGCAGTACTTC. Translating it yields CASSLSFRGTRGREQYF.

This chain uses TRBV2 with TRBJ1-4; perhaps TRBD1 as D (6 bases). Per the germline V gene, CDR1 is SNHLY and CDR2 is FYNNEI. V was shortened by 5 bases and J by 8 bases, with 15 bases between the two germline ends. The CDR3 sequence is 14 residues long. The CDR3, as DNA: TGTGCCAGCAGTCCACAGGGATTACGGGAAAAACTGTTTTTT. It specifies CASSPQGLREKLFF.

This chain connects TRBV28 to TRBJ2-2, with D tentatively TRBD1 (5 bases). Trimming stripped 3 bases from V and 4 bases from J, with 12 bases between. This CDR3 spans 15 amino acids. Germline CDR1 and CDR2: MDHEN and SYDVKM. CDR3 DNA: TGTGCCAGCAGTTTTAGGGGCTCCCTCACCGGGGAGCTGTTTTTT. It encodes CASSFRGSLTGELFF.

The CDR3 here is CASRPSQGKNTEAFF. In DNA, the CDR3 is TGTGCCAGCAGGCCTTCTCAGGGGAAGAACACTGAAGCTTTCTTT. This chain connects TRBV27 to TRBJ1-1; weak D call: TRBD1 (6 bases). CDR1 and CDR2 (germline): MNHEY, SMNVEV (reference sequence). V was trimmed by 6 bases and J by 1 base, leaving 15 bases between them. The CDR3 covers 15 residues.

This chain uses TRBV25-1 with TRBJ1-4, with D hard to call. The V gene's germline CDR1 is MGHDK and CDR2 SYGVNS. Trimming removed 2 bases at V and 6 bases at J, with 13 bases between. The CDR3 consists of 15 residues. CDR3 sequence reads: CASSEGNNRHEKLFF. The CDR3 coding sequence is TGTGCCAGCAGTGAAGGCAACAACAGACATGAAAAACTGTTTTTT. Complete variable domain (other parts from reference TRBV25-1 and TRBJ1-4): EADIYQTPRYLVIGTGKKITLECSQTMGHDKMYWYQQDPGMELHLIHYSYGVNSTEKGDLSSESTVSRIRTEHFPLTLESARPSHTSQYLCASSEGNNRHEKLFFGSGTQLSVL.

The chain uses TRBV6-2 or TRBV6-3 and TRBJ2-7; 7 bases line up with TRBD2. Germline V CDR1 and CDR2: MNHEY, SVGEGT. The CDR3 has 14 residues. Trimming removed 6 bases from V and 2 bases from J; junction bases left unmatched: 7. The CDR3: CASSRSGLTYEQYF. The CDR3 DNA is TGTGCCAGCAGCCGATCGGGACTAACCTACGAGCAGTACTTC.

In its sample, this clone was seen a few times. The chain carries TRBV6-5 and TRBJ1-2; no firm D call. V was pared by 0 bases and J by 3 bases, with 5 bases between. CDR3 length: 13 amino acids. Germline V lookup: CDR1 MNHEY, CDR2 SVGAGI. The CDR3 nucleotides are TGTGCCAGCAGTTACTCAGGTTACTATGGCTACACCTTC. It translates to CASSYSGYYGYTF.

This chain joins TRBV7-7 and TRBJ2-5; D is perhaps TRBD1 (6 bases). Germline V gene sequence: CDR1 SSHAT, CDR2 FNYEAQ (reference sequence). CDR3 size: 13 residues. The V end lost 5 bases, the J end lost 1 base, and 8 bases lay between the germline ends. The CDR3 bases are TGTGCCAGCAGCGGACAGCTCCAAGAGACCCAGTACTTC. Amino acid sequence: CASSGQLQETQYF.

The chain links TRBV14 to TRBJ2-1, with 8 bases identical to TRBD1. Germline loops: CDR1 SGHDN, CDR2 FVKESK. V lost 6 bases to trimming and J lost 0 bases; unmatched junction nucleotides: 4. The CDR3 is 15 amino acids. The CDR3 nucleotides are TGTGCCAGCAGTCCCGACAGGGGCTCCTACAATGAGCAGTTCTTC. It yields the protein CASSPDRGSYNEQFF. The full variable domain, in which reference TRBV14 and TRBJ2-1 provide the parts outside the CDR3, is EAGVTQFPSHSVIEKGQTVTLRCDPISGHDNLYWYRRVMGKEIKFLLHFVKESKQDESGMPNNRFLAERTGGTYSTLKVQPAELEDSGVYFCASSPDRGSYNEQFFGPGTRLTVL.

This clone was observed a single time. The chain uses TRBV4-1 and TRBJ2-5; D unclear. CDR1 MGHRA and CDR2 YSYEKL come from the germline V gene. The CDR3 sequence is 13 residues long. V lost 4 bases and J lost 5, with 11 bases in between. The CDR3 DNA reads TGCGCCAGCAGCCCGCAGTTTGGGGAGACCCAGTACTTC. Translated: CASSPQFGETQYF.

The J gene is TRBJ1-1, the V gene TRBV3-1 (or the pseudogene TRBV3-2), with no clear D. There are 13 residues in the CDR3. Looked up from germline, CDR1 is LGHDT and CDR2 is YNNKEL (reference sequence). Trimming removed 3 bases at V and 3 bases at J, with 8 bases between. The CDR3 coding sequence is TGTGCCAGCAGCCAGCAAACGGACACTGAAGCTTTCTTT. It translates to CASSQQTDTEAFF.

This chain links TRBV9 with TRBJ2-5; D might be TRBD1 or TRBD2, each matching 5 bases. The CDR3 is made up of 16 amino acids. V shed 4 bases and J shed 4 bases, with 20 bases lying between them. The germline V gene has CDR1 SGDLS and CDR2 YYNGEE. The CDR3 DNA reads TGTGCCAGCAGCCCAGGGACCGTGGCGGGTCCAGAGACCCAGTACTTC. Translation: CASSPGTVAGPETQYF.

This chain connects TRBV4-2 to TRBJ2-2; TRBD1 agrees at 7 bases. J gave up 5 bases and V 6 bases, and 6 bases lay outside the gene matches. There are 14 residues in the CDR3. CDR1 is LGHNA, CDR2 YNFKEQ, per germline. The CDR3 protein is CASRRQGETGELFF. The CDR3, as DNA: TGTGCCAGCAGACGCCAGGGGGAAACCGGGGAGCTGTTTTTT.

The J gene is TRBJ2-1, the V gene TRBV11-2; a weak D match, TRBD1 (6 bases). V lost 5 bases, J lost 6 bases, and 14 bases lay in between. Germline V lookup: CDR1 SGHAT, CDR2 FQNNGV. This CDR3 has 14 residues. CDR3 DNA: TGTGCCAGCAGCCCCCCGCAGGGGAGCAATGAGCAGTTCTTC. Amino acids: CASSPPQGSNEQFF.

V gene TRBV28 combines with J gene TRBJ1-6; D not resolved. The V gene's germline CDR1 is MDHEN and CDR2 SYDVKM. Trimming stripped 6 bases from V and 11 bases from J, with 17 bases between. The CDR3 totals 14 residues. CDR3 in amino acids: CASRYGQLWTPLHF. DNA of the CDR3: TGTGCCAGCAGGTACGGGCAATTATGGACACCCCTCCACTTT.